The next 6 T cell receptor beta chains were all read from a single sample in a study of OX40 agonist ivuxolimab in advanced cancers. Sequenced by immunoSEQ multiplex PCR; TCRdb stores in-frame clones only, minus some. The table has tens of thousands of clones, around 90% seen once. Sequenced here: CD4+ or CD8+ T cells sorted from blood, sampled in a trial of the OX40 agonist ivuxolimab. These receptors were obtained from an adult with an advanced solid tumor such as melanoma, head and neck, liver or kidney cancer.

This chain uses TRBV5-4 with TRBJ2-1; no firm D call. V was pared by 2 bases and J by 0 bases, with 12 bases between. CDR3 length: 16 amino acids. CDR1 SGHNT and CDR2 YYREEE come from the germline V gene (reference sequence). CDR3 coding DNA: TGTGCCAGCAGCTTTAATCCGATAAACTCCTACAATGAGCAGTTCTTC. Translating gives CASSFNPINSYNEQFF.

The chain joins TRBV10-3 to TRBJ2-2; 9 bases align to TRBD1. Germline assignment: CDR1 ENHRY and CDR2 SYGVKD. CDR3 length: 17 residues. With 4 bases clipped from V and 6 bases from J, the junction kept 12 bases outside the gene matches. The CDR3 region is CAISGSLDRGSAGELFF. CDR3 DNA: TGTGCCATCAGTGGATCCCTGGACAGGGGATCCGCCGGGGAGCTGTTTTTT.

A single count supports this clone. This chain uses TRBV15 with TRBJ1-2; 9 nucleotides align to TRBD1. The CDR3 runs 16 residues. With V trimmed by 1 base and J by 2 bases, 5 bases remained unmatched. The germline gives CDR1 LNHNV, CDR2 YYDKDF (reference sequence). CDR3 loop: CATSRVRTGANYGYTF. The CDR3 DNA reads TGTGCCACCAGCAGAGTTCGGACAGGGGCCAACTATGGCTACACCTTC. Filled out from reference TRBV15 and TRBJ1-2, the complete variable domain reads DAMVIQNPRYQVTQFGKPVTLSCSQTLNHNVMYWYQQKSSQAPKLLFHYYDKDFNNEADTPDNFQSRRPNTSFCFLDIRSPGLGDTAMYLCATSRVRTGANYGYTFGSGTRLTVV.

The V gene is TRBV7-8, the J gene TRBJ2-1, with 9 bases that match TRBD1. Unmatched junction bases numbered 8, after V lost 5 bases and J lost 6 bases. Germline lookup yields CDR1 SGHVS and CDR2 FQNEAQ. This CDR3 is built from 15 residues. The DNA for the CDR3 is TGTGCCAGCAGCCTAGGGACAGGGCAAACCAATGAGCAGTTCTTC. This sequence encodes CASSLGTGQTNEQFF.

The chain carries TRBV5-1 and TRBJ1-1; D gene unclear. The V end was cut by 0 bases, the J end by 5 bases, with 8 bases between. Per germline, CDR1 SGHRS and CDR2 YFSETQ. This CDR3 has 13 amino acids. The CDR3 DNA reads TGCGCCAGCAGCTTGGGAGAGAAGACTGAAGCTTTCTTT. It specifies CASSLGEKTEAFF.

The chain is built from TRBV13 and TRBJ1-2; 9 bases agree with TRBD1. V gave up 3 bases and J gave up 3 bases; unmatched junction bases: 5. The germline V gene has CDR1 PRHDT and CDR2 FYEKMQ (reference sequence). The CDR3 totals 15 residues. The CDR3 DNA sequence: TGTGCCAGCAGCTTCGGGACAGGGAATTACTATGGCTACACCTTC. This encodes CASSFGTGNYYGYTF.